The source of this T cell receptor beta chain is a study of blood T cell repertoires in COVID-19. Original processing methods: Estimation of nucleated cell counts relied on the amplification of reference gene primers. The assay was immunoSEQ multiplex PCR, and TCRdb's table has in-frame clones only and misses some. The DNA gave D and trimming, while V, J and clone size come from that table. The profile shows about 330,000 clones, 70% to 90% of them singletons. Each participant's cohort was designated according to participant-reported clinical history. This CDR3 contains 16 residues. V gave up 1 base and J gave up 6 bases, with 13 bases separating them. The V gene's germline CDR1 is SGHVS and CDR2 FQNEAQ.

The genes are TRBV7-8 and TRBJ1-6; D is ambiguous. Sample: PBMCs or T cells enriched from blood (not recorded which). This receptor was identified in a woman aged 18-29 years who had recovered from COVID-19. The CDR3 loop is CASSLGQHTTNSPLHF. DNA for the CDR3: TGTGCCAGCAGCTTAGGGCAGCACACTACTAATTCACCCCTCCACTTT.